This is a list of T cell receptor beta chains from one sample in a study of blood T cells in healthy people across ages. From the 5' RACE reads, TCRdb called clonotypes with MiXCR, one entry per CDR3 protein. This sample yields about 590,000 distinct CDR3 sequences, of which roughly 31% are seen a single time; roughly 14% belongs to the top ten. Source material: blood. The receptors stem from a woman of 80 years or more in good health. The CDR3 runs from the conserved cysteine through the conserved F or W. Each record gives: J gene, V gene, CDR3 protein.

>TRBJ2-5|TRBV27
CASSSPGLEGTQYF
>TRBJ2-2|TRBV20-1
CSARPAGGFAGELFF
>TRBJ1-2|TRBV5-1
CASSPPRLGDGYTF
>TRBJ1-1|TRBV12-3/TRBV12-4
CASSLRFSLTEAFF
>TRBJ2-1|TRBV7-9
CASSAWDGSSYNEQFF
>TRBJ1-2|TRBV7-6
CASSPPGQPYGYTF
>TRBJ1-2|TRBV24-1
CATSDGRLDGGYTF
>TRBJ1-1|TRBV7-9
CASTLRSGGPEAFF
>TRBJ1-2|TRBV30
CASSLGGPNYGYTF
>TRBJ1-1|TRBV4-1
CASSHPLNTEAFF
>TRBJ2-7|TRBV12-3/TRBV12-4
CASVQFYEQYF
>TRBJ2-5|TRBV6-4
CASSEGTGQGQETQYF
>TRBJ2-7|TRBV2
CASSPIQTSSTYEQYF